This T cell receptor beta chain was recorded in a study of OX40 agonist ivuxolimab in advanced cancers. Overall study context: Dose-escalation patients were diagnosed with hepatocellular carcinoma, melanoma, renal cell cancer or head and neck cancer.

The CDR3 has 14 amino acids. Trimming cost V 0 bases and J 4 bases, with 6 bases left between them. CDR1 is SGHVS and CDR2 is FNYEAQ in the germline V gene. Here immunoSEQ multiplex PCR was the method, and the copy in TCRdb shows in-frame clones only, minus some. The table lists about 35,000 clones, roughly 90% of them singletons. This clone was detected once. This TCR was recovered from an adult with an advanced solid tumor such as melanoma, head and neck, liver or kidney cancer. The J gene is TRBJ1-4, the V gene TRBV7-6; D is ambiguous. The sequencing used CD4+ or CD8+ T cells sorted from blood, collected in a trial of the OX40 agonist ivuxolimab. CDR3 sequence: CASSLALVNEKLFF. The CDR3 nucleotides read TGTGCCAGCAGCTTAGCCCTCGTTAATGAAAAACTGTTTTTT.